The rows below give T cell receptor beta chains drawn from one sample of a study of tumor-infiltrating lymphocytes in localized non-small cell lung cancer. Profiled with immunoSEQ multiplex PCR; TCRdb holds only in-frame clones, not every one. The sample shows about 6,400 clones, roughly 71% of them seen only once. The sequencing sample was made of lung tumor tissue. These receptors all stem from a human donor with non-small cell lung cancer. Both conserved end residues are part of each CDR3. D genes are given only for firm matches. Some rows have no size entry. The others give once, few or many, or a class for an expanded clone.

v_gene,d_gene,j_gene,abundance,CDR3aa,CDR3nt
TRBV5-4,NA,TRBJ2-3,NA,CASGATGGARRTDTQYF,TGTGCCAGCGGGGCTACCGGAGGGGCGCGTCGCACAGATACGCAGTATTTT
TRBV2,NA,TRBJ2-7,NA,CASSEGTYEQYF,TGTGCCAGCAGTGAAGGGACCTACGAGCAGTACTTC
TRBV2,TRBD1,TRBJ2-3,NA,CASRQGADTQYF,TGTGCCAGCAGGCAGGGGGCGGATACGCAGTATTTT
TRBV7-3,TRBD2,TRBJ2-3,NA,CASSLTGGGRIGDTQYF,TGTGCCAGCAGCTTAACTGGCGGGGGACGAATAGGAGATACGCAGTATTTT
TRBV27,NA,TRBJ2-1,NA,CASSFGDSYNEQFF,TGTGCCAGCAGTTTCGGGGACTCCTACAATGAGCAGTTCTTC
TRBV5-1,NA,TRBJ2-7,once,CASSLGSGFSYEQYF,TGCGCCAGCAGCTTGGGATCGGGGTTCTCCTACGAGCAGTACTTC
TRBV5-4,TRBD2,TRBJ2-1,NA,CASSLAASGGGYNEQFF,TGTGCCAGCAGCTTGGCGGCTAGCGGGGGGGGATACAATGAGCAGTTCTTC
TRBV7-2,NA,TRBJ2-1,NA,CASSLAYSQDEQFF,TGTGCCAGCAGCTTAGCGTACTCTCAGGATGAGCAGTTCTTC
TRBV10-3,TRBD2,TRBJ2-1,few,CAISAGLAVINEQFF,TGTGCCATCAGTGCCGGACTAGCGGTAATCAATGAGCAGTTCTTC
TRBV19,NA,TRBJ1-1,NA,CASSNLGGVNTEAFF,TGTGCCAGTAGTAATTTAGGGGGAGTGAACACTGAAGCTTTCTTT
TRBV7-2,NA,TRBJ1-2,NA,CASSPMGGNGYTF,TGTGCCAGCAGCCCGATGGGGGGGAATGGCTACACCTTC
TRBV4-2,NA,TRBJ2-5,NA,CASSQDTSPGETQYF,TGTGCCAGCAGCCAAGACACTAGCCCAGGAGAGACCCAGTACTTC
TRBV19,NA,TRBJ1-5,few,CASSIRWEQPQHF,TGTGCCAGTAGTATCAGGTGGGAACAGCCCCAGCATTTT
TRBV7-8,NA,TRBJ1-2,NA,CASSLALGVNYGYTF,TGTGCCAGCAGCTTAGCCCTTGGAGTGAACTATGGCTACACCTTC
TRBV4-1,NA,TRBJ2-3,NA,CASSQDRPTDTQYF,TGCGCCAGCAGCCAAGATAGGCCGACGGATACGCAGTATTTT
TRBV7-9,NA,TRBJ2-3,NA,CASSLSAGVTDTQYF,TGTGCCAGCAGCTTATCAGCCGGGGTGACAGATACGCAGTATTTT
TRBV29-1,TRBD1,TRBJ1-2,once,CSAPDRGYGYTF,TGCAGCGCTCCGGACAGGGGCTATGGCTACACCTTC
TRBV5-5,NA,TRBJ1-2,NA,CASSLAVNIYGYTF,TGTGCCAGCAGCTTGGCGGTGAATATCTATGGCTACACCTTC
TRBV6-5,NA,TRBJ1-1,NA,CASSYGRRTEAFF,TGTGCCAGCAGTTACGGTAGGAGGACTGAAGCTTTCTTT
TRBV28,NA,TRBJ2-2,once,CASRAAAPGELFF,TGTGCCAGCAGGGCGGCAGCCCCCGGGGAGCTGTTTTTT
TRBV4-2,TRBD2,TRBJ2-5,NA,CASSPGASGSSETQYF,TGTGCCAGCAGCCCGGGGGCTAGCGGGAGTTCAGAGACCCAGTACTTC
TRBV6-6,TRBD1,TRBJ1-2,NA,CASSYNTGVVGYTF,TGTGCCAGCAGTTACAATACAGGGGTAGTTGGCTACACCTTC